These 5 T cell receptor beta chains originate from one sample sequenced in a study of breast tumors, draining lymph nodes, adjacent tissues. Samples came from axillary lymph nodes draining the breast cancer. TCRdb itself ran the multiplex PCR reads through MiXCR, one entry per CDR3 protein. The sample yields 100,000 to 150,000 distinct CDR3 sequences, around 22% seen once. Input material: axillary lymph node tissue. The receptors shown here come from a female donor with breast cancer. Some clones in this sample may be carry-over from other donors' samples.

The chain couples TRBV27 to TRBJ1-2, with D perhaps matching TRBD1 (6 bases). The germline V and J ends were trimmed by 3 bases and 4 bases, with 24 bases remaining between them. CDR1 MNHEY and CDR2 SMNVEV come from the germline V gene (reference sequence). The CDR3 length is 18 residues. This CDR3 reads CASSFGGHVLLTFYGYTF. The CDR3 region has the DNA TGTGCCAGCAGTTTTGGGGGACACGTTCTACTAACCTTCTATGGCTACACCTTC.

This rearrangement joins TRBV11-3 to TRBJ1-1, with D unresolved. Germline CDR1 reads SGHNT; CDR2 reads YENEEA. This CDR3 is built from 13 residues. With 3 bases removed from V and 8 bases from J, the gap between germline ends came to 13 bases. The CDR3 spells CASSLYREREAFF. CDR3 bases: TGTGCCAGCAGCTTGTACCGGGAACGAGAAGCTTTCTTT.

In DNA, the CDR3 is TGCAGTGCTCCGGACAGGAATAATTCACCCCTCCACTTT. This gives the protein CSAPDRNNSPLHF. The J gene is TRBJ1-6, the V gene TRBV20-1; 7 bases map to TRBD1. Germline loops: CDR1 DFQATT, CDR2 SNEGSKA (reference sequence). The CDR3 length is 13 residues. V shed 5 bases, J shed 5 bases, and the junction held 3 bases outside the gene matches.

At least ten counts were recorded for this clonotype. The rearrangement joins TRBV5-5 to TRBJ2-7; weak D call: TRBD1 (6 bases). Trimming took 1 base from V and 0 from J, leaving 11 bases between them. Germline V lookup: CDR1 SGHKS, CDR2 YYEKEE (reference sequence). The CDR3 contains 15 residues. The chain's CDR3 is CASSLNRASSYEQYF. Here the CDR3 DNA reads TGTGCCAGCAGCTTGAACAGGGCGTCCTCCTACGAGCAGTACTTC.

Concerning this clonotype: Being one base from a much bigger clone, this may be a read error. The missing conserved phenylalanine or tryptophan at the end of this CDR3 makes a read error likely. The chain recombines TRBV28 with TRBJ2-7, with 7 bases fitting TRBD2. From germline, CDR1 is MDHEN and CDR2 SYDVKM. V was clipped by 3 bases and J by 0 bases; unmatched bases: 5. The CDR3 loop spans 15 amino acids. The CDR3 loop is CASSFVAGASYEQYL. CDR3 coding DNA: TGTGCCAGCAGTTTTGTAGCGGGTGCCTCCTACGAGCAGTACCTC.